This T cell receptor (beta chain) emerged from a study of blood T cell repertoires in COVID-19. Whole-study context: Sources were T cells, B-cell-depleted T cells, or PBMCs; the material itself was cDNA or gDNA.

Donors were grouped by their self-reported clinical history. Among Cohort 3 donors, those recovered had two negative PCRs, clearance, or symptom resolution. Original handling: Amplification with reference gene primers provided the estimates of nucleated cell counts. The table came from immunoSEQ multiplex PCR; TCRdb's copy has only in-frame clones and leaves some out. Clone size and V and J calls were adopted from that table, with D and trimming inferred from the DNA. Among hundreds of thousands of clones, 80% to 90% were seen once, and the ten largest hold roughly 1.1%. V gave up 0 bases and J gave up 9 bases, with 9 bases separating them. The CDR3 runs to 13 residues.

Sequencing input: PBMCs or T cells enriched from blood (not recorded which). This clonotype was sampled from a man between 25 and 39 years old who had recovered from COVID-19. The chain carries TRBV12-3 or TRBV12-4 and TRBJ2-1, with a weak D call TRBD2 (6 bases). The DNA of the CDR3 is TGTGCCAGCAGTTTAGCGCAGGGAGGTGAGCAGTTCTTC. Protein product: CASSLAQGGEQFF.